These T cell receptor beta chains were read from a single sample in a study of graft-versus-host responses after intestinal transplantation. Here immunoSEQ multiplex PCR was the method, and the copy in TCRdb shows in-frame clones only, minus some. The data show 85,000 to 100,000 clones, around 90% seen once. No cognate antigen is known for these TCRs. This sample comprised unstimulated CD4+ T cells sorted from spleen or lymph node cells, obtained before intestinal transplant. These TCRs come from a human donor who received an intestinal transplant. The CDR3 runs from the conserved cysteine through the conserved F or W. Fields, in order: CDR3 protein, D gene, V gene, J gene. D genes are given only for firm matches.

CDR3aa: CASSVDRVSYEQYF
d_gene: TRBD1
v_gene: TRBV6-5
j_gene: -

CDR3aa: CASSATGTQLTEAFF
d_gene: -
v_gene: TRBV7-2
j_gene: TRBJ1-1

CDR3aa: CASSPVAPQNTEAFF
d_gene: -
v_gene: TRBV6-5
j_gene: TRBJ1-1

CDR3aa: CASSLAQQGRTGELFF
d_gene: -
v_gene: TRBV5-1
j_gene: TRBJ2-2

CDR3aa: CASSQAGGLRTEAFF
d_gene: TRBD1
v_gene: TRBV4-1
j_gene: TRBJ1-1

CDR3aa: CASSEGTAGRKLFF
d_gene: -
v_gene: TRBV2
j_gene: TRBJ1-4

CDR3aa: CASSIGKASYNSPLHF
d_gene: -
v_gene: TRBV19
j_gene: TRBJ1-6

CDR3aa: CSAGDRVFTDTQYF
d_gene: TRBD1
v_gene: TRBV29-1
j_gene: TRBJ2-3

CDR3aa: CASSSSEGEVSEQYF
d_gene: -
v_gene: TRBV5-4
j_gene: TRBJ2-7

CDR3aa: CASSLDWTGVYGYTF
d_gene: TRBD1
v_gene: TRBV7-2
j_gene: TRBJ1-2

CDR3aa: CASSQDLASGAYNEQFF
d_gene: TRBD2
v_gene: TRBV4-2
j_gene: TRBJ2-1

CDR3aa: CASSRPTGTELSDTQYF
d_gene: -
v_gene: TRBV21-1
j_gene: TRBJ2-3